This T cell receptor (beta chain) was documented in a study of cytomegalovirus exposure and HLA in healthy donors. The V end lost 8 bases, the J end lost 4 bases, and 10 bases lay between the germline ends. This CDR3 contains 12 residues. Germline CDR1 and CDR2: MNHEY and SMNVEV (reference sequence). Sequencing was performed with immunoSEQ multiplex PCR; in TCRdb, only in-frame clones are kept and a portion is missing. Counted here are over 150,000 clones, about 86% occurring once; the ten biggest clones make up over 2%. Study results and caveats: Some public TCRs appeared in many individuals, while most sequences were rare.

This clone occurred a few times. What it recognizes is unknown. The sequence came from a human donor in good health. The V and J genes are TRBV27 and TRBJ2-3, with D hard to call. Sequencing was performed on PBMCs. Here the CDR3 DNA reads TGTGCCAGCCAGGATTGGGCAGATACGCAGTATTTT. It translates to CASQDWADTQYF.